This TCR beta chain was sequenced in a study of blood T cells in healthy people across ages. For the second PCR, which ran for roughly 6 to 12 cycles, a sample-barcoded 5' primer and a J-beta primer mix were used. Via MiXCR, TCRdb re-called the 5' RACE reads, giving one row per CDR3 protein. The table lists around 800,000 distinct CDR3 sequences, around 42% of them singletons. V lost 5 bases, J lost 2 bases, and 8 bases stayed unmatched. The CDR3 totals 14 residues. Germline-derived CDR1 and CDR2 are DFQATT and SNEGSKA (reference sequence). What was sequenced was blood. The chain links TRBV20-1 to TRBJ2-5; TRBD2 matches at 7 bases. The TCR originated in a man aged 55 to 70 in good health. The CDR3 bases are TGCAGTGCTCCGAGACCGGGACTACAAGAGACCCAGTACTTC. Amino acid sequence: CSAPRPGLQETQYF.